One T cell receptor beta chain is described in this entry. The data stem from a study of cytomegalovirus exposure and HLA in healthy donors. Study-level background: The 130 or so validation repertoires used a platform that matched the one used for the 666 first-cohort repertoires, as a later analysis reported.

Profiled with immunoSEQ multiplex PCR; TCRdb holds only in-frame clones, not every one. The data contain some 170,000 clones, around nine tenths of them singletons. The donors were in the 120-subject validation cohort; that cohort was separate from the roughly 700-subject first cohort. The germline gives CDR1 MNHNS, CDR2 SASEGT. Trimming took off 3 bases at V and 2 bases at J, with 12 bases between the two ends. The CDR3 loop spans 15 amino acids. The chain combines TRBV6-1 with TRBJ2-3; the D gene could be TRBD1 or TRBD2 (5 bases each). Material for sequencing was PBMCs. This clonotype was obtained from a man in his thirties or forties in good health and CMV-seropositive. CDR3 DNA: TGTGCCAGCAGTGAGGGACCTGACCTCACAGATACGCAGTATTTT. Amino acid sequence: CASSEGPDLTDTQYF.